These 9 T cell receptor beta chains came from one sample sequenced in a study of cytomegalovirus exposure and HLA in healthy donors. The primer mix had 60 Vbeta and 13 Jbeta primers. Assay used: immunoSEQ multiplex PCR; TCRdb lists only in-frame clones, some missing. This table has approximately 200,000 clones, 65% to 80% appearing once. Sequencing was done on a sample of PBMCs. These receptor sequences come from a man aged 35 to 55 in good health and CMV-seronegative.

This chain links TRBV7-6 with TRBJ2-1; TRBD2 agrees at 11 bases. CDR1 SGHVS and CDR2 FNYEAQ come from the germline V gene. CDR3 length: 15 amino acids. The ends lost 7 bases at V and 4 bases at J; junction bases unmatched: 6. The CDR3 sequence: CASKRGTSGYNEQFF. The CDR3 DNA sequence: TGTGCCAGCAAGCGGGGGACTAGCGGTTACAATGAGCAGTTCTTC.

The V call is TRBV7-2, the J call TRBJ1-4; 7 bases align to TRBD1. This CDR3 comprises 15 residues. From germline, CDR1 is SGHTA and CDR2 FQGNSA. The V and J ends lost 2 bases and 4 bases, in that order; junction bases with no gene match: 4. CDR3 sequence reads: CASSLSGQLNEKLFF. The CDR3 nucleotides are TGTGCCAGCAGCTTATCGGGACAGCTTAATGAAAAACTGTTTTTT.

The chain joins TRBV5-1 to TRBJ1-2; 10 bases map to TRBD1. J lost 9 bases, V lost 0 bases, and 5 bases had no gene match. The V gene's germline CDR1 is SGHRS and CDR2 YFSETQ. The CDR3 spans 14 residues. The CDR3 sequence is CASSLDGTGARYTF. CDR3 nucleotides: TGCGCCAGCAGCTTGGACGGGACAGGGGCTCGCTACACCTTC. Together with reference TRBV5-1 and TRBJ1-2, the CDR3 gives the full variable domain: KAGVTQTPRYLIKTRGQQVTLSCSPISGHRSVSWYQQTPGQGLQFLFEYFSETQRNKGNFPGRFSGRQFSNSRSEMNVSTLELGDSALYLCASSLDGTGARYTFGSGTRLTVV.

In DNA, the CDR3 is TGTGCCAGCAGCCCGCGGGGGGCTGGAGAAAAACTGTTTTTT. It encodes CASSPRGAGEKLFF. The V gene is TRBV13, the J gene TRBJ1-4; D perhaps matches TRBD1 (6 bases). Trimming pared 5 bases from V and 8 bases from J, leaving 15 bases between. This CDR3 has 14 amino acids. Germline loops: CDR1 PRHDT, CDR2 FYEKMQ (reference sequence).

The chain combines TRBV2 with TRBJ2-7; no firm D call. The CDR3 loop spans 12 amino acids. Trimming stripped 2 bases from V and 2 bases from J, with 4 bases between. Germline V CDR1 and CDR2: SNHLY, FYNNEI. The CDR3 bases are TGTGCCAGCAGTGAACTACCCTACGAGCAGTACTTC. It is translated as CASSELPYEQYF.

This sequence joins TRBV6-6 and TRBJ2-1; D is perhaps TRBD1 (6 bases). CDR1 and CDR2 from the germline V gene are MNHNY and SVGAGI (reference sequence). CDR3 length equals 11 residues. The V gene lost 11 bases and the J gene lost 5 bases, with 10 bases spanning the gap. The CDR3 spells CASQGNNEQFF. The CDR3 coding sequence is TGTGCCTCCCAGGGGAACAATGAGCAGTTCTTC.

The genes are TRBV5-6 and TRBJ2-7; D not resolved. The CDR3 runs to 11 residues. The ends were cut back, 0 bases at V and 7 bases at J, with 5 bases in the middle. Germline values: CDR1 SGHDT, CDR2 YYEEEE. The CDR3 reads CASSLVGEQYF. The DNA for the CDR3 is TGTGCCAGCAGCTTGGTCGGGGAGCAGTACTTC.

V is TRBV5-5 and J is TRBJ1-4, with 8 bases lining up with TRBD1. V lost 3 bases to trimming and J lost 6 bases; unmatched junction nucleotides: 10. This CDR3 is 16 amino acids long. The V gene's germline CDR1 is SGHKS and CDR2 YYEKEE (reference sequence). CDR3 in amino acids: CASSSIAGGPYEKLFF. The DNA for the CDR3 is TGTGCCAGCAGCTCAATAGCAGGGGGCCCTTATGAAAAACTGTTTTTT.

The J gene is TRBJ2-2, the V gene TRBV29-1; 10 positions match TRBD1. J lost 5 bases, V lost 6 bases, and 6 bases had no gene match. This CDR3 has 14 amino acids. Germline V gene sequence: CDR1 SQVTM, CDR2 ANQGSEA. Written as DNA, the CDR3 is TGCAGCGTGGGACAGGGGTTAGGTACCGGGGAGCTGTTTTTT. Its translation: CSVGQGLGTGELFF.